This T cell receptor beta chain came from a study of cytomegalovirus exposure and HLA in healthy donors. General study findings and limits: Within a later analysis, the majority of CMV-associated TCR beta chains appeared HLA-restricted. Information on immune exposure was restricted to one variable (CMV serostatus). One variant, a missense change in DCLRE1C, was linked in a later analysis to TCR beta V- and J-gene trimming. Whilst most TCR sequences proved rare, a subset of public TCRs occurred across many donors.

PCR employed 60 Vbeta and 13 Jbeta primers. This table comes from immunoSEQ multiplex PCR, and its TCRdb copy is limited to in-frame clones, with some not included. This sample yields about 63,000 clones, of which roughly 80% are seen a single time; about 2.7% belongs to the top ten. For this clone: Its specificity is not known.

CDR3 length: 14 residues. V was clipped by 8 bases and J by 1 base, with 12 bases between them. The germline CDR1 and CDR2 sequences are ENHRY and SYGVKD. The clonotype was recovered from a woman aged 25 to 39 in good health and CMV-seronegative. Sequencing was done on a sample of PBMCs. The chain has TRBV10-3 and TRBJ1-5; a possible D gene is TRBD1 (5 bases). CDR3 nucleotides: TGTGCCATCGGGAGGGGCGAGAGCAATCAGCCCCAGCATTTT. Translating gives CAIGRGESNQPQHF.